A single sample is the source of the 32 T cell receptor beta chains below, sequenced in a study of identical twins. TCRdb redid the calling of the 5' RACE reads with MiXCR, one entry per CDR3 protein. The sample records 460,000 or so distinct CDR3 sequences, 13% to 15% being singletons. These same records also appear under a second study, on yellow fever vaccine responses in identical twins.

The sequenced material came from CD4+ T cells sorted from blood. The source is a woman in her late teens or twenties in good health.

The chain couples TRBV9 to TRBJ2-1, with 7 positions matching TRBD2. The CDR3 totals 15 residues. CDR1 is SGDLS, CDR2 YYNGEE, per germline. V shed 4 bases, J shed 5 bases, and the junction held 9 bases outside the gene matches. CDR3 sequence reads: CASSTRGSGHNEQFF. The CDR3 nucleotides are TGTGCCAGCAGCACCCGGGGTAGCGGGCACAATGAGCAGTTCTTC.

The chain couples TRBV6-1 to TRBJ1-1, with 7 nucleotides matching TRBD1. This CDR3 is 15 amino acids long. The germline gives CDR1 MNHNS, CDR2 SASEGT. The V and J ends lost 6 bases and 1 base, in that order; junction bases with no gene match: 8. The CDR3 reads CASSVTGVGNTEAFF. CDR3 DNA: TGTGCCAGCAGCGTCACAGGGGTAGGGAACACTGAAGCTTTCTTT.

V gene TRBV12-3 or TRBV12-4 combines with J gene TRBJ1-2; D not resolved. Between the trimmed V and J ends, which lost 6 bases and 8 bases, there was a span of 13 bases. The CDR3 covers 12 residues. CDR3 protein: CASRRAKGGYTF. The DNA of the CDR3 is TGTGCCAGCAGGCGGGCCAAGGGCGGCTACACCTTC.

This chain joins TRBV20-1 and TRBJ2-3, with 7 bases identical to TRBD2. CDR1 is DFQATT and CDR2 is SNEGSKA in the germline V gene (reference sequence). The CDR3 extends over 15 amino acids. The trim removed 5 bases at V and 2 bases at J, leaving 10 bases unmatched. In DNA form, the CDR3 reads TGCAGTGCTCGAAACCCAAAGCGGGACACAGATACGCAGTATTTT. Translation: CSARNPKRDTDTQYF.

This clonotype was counted between two and nine times. This chain connects TRBV20-1 to TRBJ2-2; 7 nucleotides line up with TRBD1. Germline CDR1 reads DFQATT; CDR2 reads SNEGSKA (reference sequence). The CDR3 runs to 13 residues. V was pared by 3 bases and J by 9 bases, with 7 bases of the junction left unmatched. CDR3 protein: CSARGDRERELFF. The CDR3 coding sequence is TGCAGTGCTAGGGGAGACAGGGAGCGGGAGCTGTTTTTT.

The rearrangement uses TRBV5-1 and TRBJ2-3; 7 nucleotides align to TRBD1. Germline assignment: CDR1 SGHRS and CDR2 YFSETQ. This CDR3 comprises 15 residues. J gave up 2 bases and V 0 bases, and 3 bases lay outside the gene matches. In nucleotides, the CDR3 is TGCGCCAGCAGCTTGGGGGACAGTCTCACAGATACGCAGTATTTT. Its protein is CASSLGDSLTDTQYF.

The V call is TRBV10-3, the J call TRBJ1-2, with 7 bases matching TRBD1. V was clipped by 0 bases and J by 2 bases; unmatched bases: 3. The CDR3 loop spans 15 amino acids. The germline CDR1 and CDR2 sequences are ENHRY and SYGVKD. CDR3 region: CAISESDRKNYGYTF. The CDR3 DNA reads TGTGCCATCAGTGAGTCGGACAGGAAAAACTATGGCTACACCTTC.

CDR3 sequence: CASRPTGANNEQFF. The CDR3 DNA reads TGTGCCAGCAGACCGACCGGGGCAAACAATGAGCAGTTCTTC. The chain couples TRBV27 to TRBJ2-1, with D perhaps matching TRBD1 or TRBD2 (5 bases each). Germline CDR1 reads MNHEY; CDR2 reads SMNVEV (reference sequence). V lost 6 bases, J lost 5 bases, and 14 bases lay in between. CDR3 size: 14 residues.

V gene TRBV27 combines with J gene TRBJ2-2, with D perhaps TRBD2 (5 bases). The V and J ends lost 3 bases and 1 base respectively, with 12 bases between them. The germline gives CDR1 MNHEY, CDR2 SMNVEV (reference sequence). This CDR3 contains 16 residues. The CDR3 sequence: CASSFLAPQNTGELFF. Written as DNA, the CDR3 is TGTGCCAGCAGTTTTTTAGCGCCCCAGAACACCGGGGAGCTGTTTTTT.

The V call is TRBV20-1, the J call TRBJ1-1; the match to TRBD1 covers 9 bases. The germline V gene has CDR1 DFQATT and CDR2 SNEGSKA (reference sequence). The CDR3 spans 12 residues. Trimming took 5 bases from V and 8 from J; bases not matched to a gene: 6. The CDR3 protein is CSARSDRGEAFF. The CDR3 DNA reads TGCAGTGCTCGAAGTGACAGGGGGGAAGCTTTCTTT.

The chain combines TRBV2 with TRBJ1-5; D is possibly TRBD1 (5 bases). V was shortened by 4 bases and J by 3 bases, with 13 bases between the two germline ends. This CDR3 is built from 15 residues. Per germline, CDR1 SNHLY and CDR2 FYNNEI. CDR3 sequence reads: CASSVGGLLNQPQHF. The CDR3 DNA reads TGTGCCAGCAGTGTTGGGGGATTACTCAATCAGCCCCAGCATTTT.

The V and J genes are TRBV3-1 and TRBJ2-7; weak D call: TRBD1 (6 bases). V was pared by 1 base and J by 5 bases, with 12 bases between. The CDR3 has 14 residues. Germline CDR1 and CDR2: LGHDT and YNNKEL (reference sequence). This CDR3 is CASSQVQGRDEQYF. DNA of the CDR3: TGTGCCAGCAGCCAAGTACAGGGCCGAGACGAGCAGTACTTC.

The table lists this clonotype with a few counts. V is TRBV20-1 and J is TRBJ2-7; unclear D gene. V lost 1 base and J lost 6, with 16 bases in between. CDR1 and CDR2 from the germline V gene are DFQATT and SNEGSKA (reference sequence). The CDR3 spans 14 residues. The CDR3 DNA sequence: TGCAGTGCTAGAGGAGTGGACCTCCCGGGCGAGCAGTACTTC. Residues: CSARGVDLPGEQYF.

The rearrangement links TRBV14 to TRBJ2-2; 10 bases are a match to TRBD2. V dropped 10 bases and J dropped 2; count of bases not matched to a gene: 4. There are 14 residues in the CDR3. Germline V gives CDR1 SGHDN, CDR2 FVKESK. The CDR3 coding sequence is TGTGCCACTAGCGGGGGTTACAACACCGGGGAGCTGTTTTTT. Protein product: CATSGGYNTGELFF. Drawing the rest from reference TRBV14 and TRBJ2-2, the complete variable domain is EAGVTQFPSHSVIEKGQTVTLRCDPISGHDNLYWYRRVMGKEIKFLLHFVKESKQDESGMPNNRFLAERTGGTYSTLKVQPAELEDSGVYFCATSGGYNTGELFFGEGSRLTVL.

The chain has TRBV6-2 or TRBV6-3 and TRBJ2-7, with 8 nucleotides matching TRBD1. The CDR3 length is 18 residues. Germline V CDR1 and CDR2: MNHEY, SVGEGT. Trimming removed 8 bases from V and 2 bases from J; junction bases left unmatched: 20. DNA for the CDR3: TGTGCCAGCCTCCTAAGAAGTTTTCCGGGACAGGAGCCCTACGAGCAGTACTTC. Its translation is CASLLRSFPGQEPYEQYF.

This clonotype turned up a few times. V is TRBV24-1 and J is TRBJ1-5; D might be TRBD1 (6 bases). The V end lost 5 bases, the J end lost 3 bases, and 13 bases lay between the germline ends. The CDR3 contains 15 residues. CDR1 and CDR2 (germline): KGHDR, SFDVKD. CDR3 DNA: TGTGCCACCAGTGTTCTACAGGGCCTCAATCAGCCCCAGCATTTT. Its protein product is CATSVLQGLNQPQHF.

This clonotype was seen a handful of times. This chain links TRBV28 with TRBJ2-7; 9 bases line up with TRBD1. The CDR3 extends over 15 amino acids. The V and J ends lost 5 bases and 5 bases, in that order; junction bases with no gene match: 10. Germline-derived CDR1 and CDR2 are MDHEN and SYDVKM. The CDR3 coding sequence is TGTGCCAGCAGTCCCACGGGACAGGGCGACCACGAGCAGTACTTC. The encoded protein is CASSPTGQGDHEQYF. The full variable domain, completed using reference TRBV28 and TRBJ2-7, is DVKVTQSSRYLVKRTGEKVFLECVQDMDHENMFWYRQDPGLGLRLIYFSYDVKMKEKGDIPEGYSVSREKKERFSLILESASTNQTSMYLCASSPTGQGDHEQYFGPGTRLTVT.

The chain joins TRBV5-1 to TRBJ2-7; the match to TRBD2 covers 12 bases. The length of the CDR3 is 16 residues. Germline V gene data show CDR1 as SGHRS and CDR2 as YFSETQ. V dropped 4 bases and J dropped 7; count of bases not matched to a gene: 12. This chain's CDR3 is CASSPRTSGTGFEQYF. CDR3 sequence (DNA): TGCGCCAGCAGCCCAAGGACTAGCGGGACGGGTTTTGAGCAGTACTTC. Variable domain in full (rest from reference TRBV5-1 and TRBJ2-7): KAGVTQTPRYLIKTRGQQVTLSCSPISGHRSVSWYQQTPGQGLQFLFEYFSETQRNKGNFPGRFSGRQFSNSRSEMNVSTLELGDSALYLCASSPRTSGTGFEQYFGPGTRLTVT.

This clonotype was detected a few times. The chain couples TRBV6-1 to TRBJ2-3; 9 bases line up with TRBD1. Looked up from germline, CDR1 is MNHNS and CDR2 is SASEGT. The CDR3 has 14 residues. The ends lost 5 bases at V and 2 bases at J; junction bases unmatched: 2. DNA of the CDR3: TGTGCCAGCAGTACAGGGGGCCTCACAGATACGCAGTATTTT. This translates into CASSTGGLTDTQYF.

This clonotype was counted only a few times. The V gene is TRBV20-1, the J gene TRBJ2-5; D is unclear. Germline CDR1 is DFQATT and CDR2 is SNEGSKA (reference sequence). The V gene lost 6 bases and the J gene lost 5 bases, with 13 bases spanning the gap. This CDR3 has 12 residues. DNA of the CDR3: TGCAGTGCGGACCAGGACGGGGAGACCCAGTACTTC. This encodes CSADQDGETQYF.

CDR3 DNA sequence: TGCAGTGCTAGTGTTAGCGGGAGGAGGAGCTACAATGAGCAGTTCTTC. Protein product: CSASVSGRRSYNEQFF. V usage is TRBV20-1 and J usage is TRBJ2-1, with 10 bases aligning to TRBD2. Per germline, CDR1 DFQATT and CDR2 SNEGSKA (reference sequence). The V and J ends lost 3 bases and 3 bases, in that order; junction bases with no gene match: 8. The length of the CDR3 is 16 residues.

This clonotype was counted between two and nine times. Here the CDR3 reads CSALTGLGANVLTF. The CDR3 DNA is TGCAGTGCTCTAACAGGGTTAGGGGCCAACGTCCTGACTTTC. This chain uses TRBV20-1 with TRBJ2-6; possible D gene TRBD1, 6 bases. From germline, CDR1 is DFQATT and CDR2 SNEGSKA (reference sequence). The CDR3 totals 14 residues. V shed 5 bases and J shed 4 bases, with 12 bases lying between them.

Ten or more counts support this clonotype. V is TRBV15 and J is TRBJ2-7, with D perhaps matching TRBD1 (6 bases). Germline lookup yields CDR1 LNHNV and CDR2 YYDKDF (reference sequence). Trimming cost V 0 bases and J 1 base, with 10 bases left between them. The CDR3 has 15 amino acids. CDR3 protein: CATSRDPGVSYEQYF. The DNA of the CDR3 is TGTGCCACCAGCAGAGATCCAGGGGTTTCCTACGAGCAGTACTTC. The whole variable domain, filled in from reference TRBV15 and TRBJ2-7, reads DAMVIQNPRYQVTQFGKPVTLSCSQTLNHNVMYWYQQKSSQAPKLLFHYYDKDFNNEADTPDNFQSRRPNTSFCFLDIRSPGLGDTAMYLCATSRDPGVSYEQYFGPGTRLTVT.

This clonotype was picked up a small number of times. The J gene is TRBJ2-5, the V gene TRBV18, with D possibly matching TRBD1 (5 bases). V was shortened by 6 bases and J by 1 base, with 9 bases between the two germline ends. The CDR3 is 13 residues long. Germline-derived CDR1 and CDR2 are KGHSH and LQKENI. The CDR3 DNA sequence: TGTGCCAGCTCTGGGGCCCTCCAAGAGACCCAGTACTTC. Translated: CASSGALQETQYF.

At least ten counts were recorded for this clonotype. The chain joins TRBV5-1 to TRBJ2-7, with a tentative D call TRBD1 (6 bases). CDR1 is SGHRS, CDR2 YFSETQ, per germline. Trimming took 0 bases from V and 2 from J, leaving 12 bases between them. The CDR3 contains 15 residues. The CDR3 is CASSLAGTSTYEQYF. Written as DNA, the CDR3 is TGCGCCAGCAGCTTGGCCGGGACATCTACCTACGAGCAGTACTTC. The variable domain in full, completed from reference TRBV5-1 and TRBJ2-7, reads KAGVTQTPRYLIKTRGQQVTLSCSPISGHRSVSWYQQTPGQGLQFLFEYFSETQRNKGNFPGRFSGRQFSNSRSEMNVSTLELGDSALYLCASSLAGTSTYEQYFGPGTRLTVT.

The CDR3 here is CSAYQDTNYGYTF. The CDR3 DNA follows: TGCAGTGCCTACCAGGATACTAACTATGGCTACACCTTC. This chain links TRBV20-1 with TRBJ1-2; D not resolved. V lost 6 bases to trimming and J lost 0 bases, with 11 bases between them. This CDR3 has 13 residues. Germline values: CDR1 DFQATT, CDR2 SNEGSKA (reference sequence).

The chain carries TRBV19 and TRBJ1-5; the match to TRBD1 covers 7 bases. Germline V lookup: CDR1 LNHDA, CDR2 SQIVND (reference sequence). CDR3 size: 17 residues. Trimming at V came to 6 bases and at J to 2 bases, leaving 13 bases not matched to a gene. DNA of the CDR3: TGTGCCAGTAGCCCGATAAAGTCAACAGGGGGCAATCAGCCCCAGCATTTT. This sequence encodes CASSPIKSTGGNQPQHF.

With respect to this clonotype: One junction end does not reproduce the germline sequence, and a read error may be involved. V is TRBV7-2 and J is TRBJ2-3; D might be TRBD2 (6 bases). The CDR3 has 12 amino acids. Germline lookup yields CDR1 SGHTA and CDR2 FQGNSA. CDR3 DNA sequence: TGTGCCAGCAGCTTGGATGGAGCGGGCGGCACCTTT. Encoded protein: CASSLDGAGGTF.

This clonotype was observed a handful of times. This chain joins TRBV4-3 and TRBJ2-1; TRBD2 matches 12 bases. V was pared by 4 bases and J by 8 bases, with 9 bases of the junction left unmatched. The V gene's germline CDR1 is LGHNA and CDR2 YSLEER. CDR3 size: 16 residues. The CDR3 sequence is CASSPDLAGGFYEQFF. The CDR3 DNA is TGCGCCAGCAGCCCAGACCTAGCGGGAGGGTTCTATGAGCAGTTCTTC.

The rearrangement links TRBV5-1 to TRBJ2-1, with 9 bases fitting TRBD2. The germline V gene encodes CDR1 SGHRS and CDR2 YFSETQ. This CDR3 is built from 14 residues. The trim removed 4 bases at V and 9 bases at J, leaving 8 bases unmatched. The DNA of the CDR3 is TGCGCCAGCAGCACGGGACTAGCAGGGGGTGAGCAGTTCTTC. Residues: CASSTGLAGGEQFF.

This clonotype was counted between two and nine times. The V and J genes are TRBV11-2 and TRBJ2-7; D ambiguous. V lost 4 bases, J lost 5 bases, and 12 bases lay in between. This CDR3 region has 13 residues. From germline, CDR1 is SGHAT and CDR2 FQNNGV. DNA of the CDR3: TGTGCCAGCAGCTCCCCGCGTTCCCACGAGCAGTACTTC. This encodes CASSSPRSHEQYF.

This rearrangement joins TRBV29-1 to TRBJ2-2, with 7 bases lining up with TRBD1. V lost 6 bases, J lost 4 bases, and 8 bases stayed unmatched. In germline, CDR1 is SQVTM, CDR2 ANQGSEA. CDR3 size: 14 residues. CDR3 loop: CSVETGVFTGELFF. The DNA for the CDR3 is TGCAGCGTGGAAACAGGGGTCTTCACCGGGGAGCTGTTTTTT.